Below are 30 T cell receptor beta chains sequenced from a single sample in a study of T cell repertoires in cytomegalovirus infection. TCRdb called the reads again in MiXCR, with one record for every CDR3 protein. The data contain some 130,000 distinct CDR3 sequences, approximately 9.2% of them singletons. Sequencing was carried out using PBMCs. The receptors stem from a human donor in good health (CMV status not recorded). Some clones in this sample may be carry-over from other donors' samples.

This clonotype was observed at least ten times. V and J are TRBV20-1 and TRBJ2-5; no definite D call. CDR3 size: 14 residues. V dropped 6 bases and J dropped 2 bases, with 16 bases sitting between them. Per germline, CDR1 DFQATT and CDR2 SNEGSKA (reference sequence). Here the CDR3 reads CSATLGAEQETQYF. CDR3 DNA: TGCAGTGCAACTCTGGGCGCTGAACAAGAGACCCAGTACTTC.

Many counts were recorded for this clonotype. The chain uses TRBV2 and TRBJ1-2, with D tentatively TRBD1 (5 bases). V was clipped by 2 bases and J by 8 bases, with 12 bases between them. Germline V gene sequence: CDR1 SNHLY, CDR2 FYNNEI. CDR3 length: 13 residues. This chain's CDR3 is CASSEKGTWGYTF. In DNA form, the CDR3 reads TGTGCCAGCAGTGAAAAGGGGACTTGGGGCTACACCTTC.

This clonotype came up a few times. The chain has TRBV2 and TRBJ1-5; D gene unclear. The germline V gene has CDR1 SNHLY and CDR2 FYNNEI. The CDR3 is 13 residues long. Trimming took 4 bases from V and 3 from J, leaving 7 bases between them. CDR3 DNA: TGTGCCAGCAGTGGGGTTCTCAATCAGCCCCAGCATTTT. Translating it yields CASSGVLNQPQHF.

The chain uses TRBV14 and TRBJ1-1; D uncertain. The germline V gene has CDR1 SGHDN and CDR2 FVKESK. Trimming cost V 5 bases and J 0 bases, with 7 bases left between them. The CDR3 is 13 amino acids. The CDR3 here is CASSKKLNTEAFF. CDR3 nucleotide sequence: TGTGCCAGCAGCAAGAAGCTGAACACTGAAGCTTTCTTT.

This clonotype was picked up many times. This chain connects TRBV7-9 to TRBJ1-1; TRBD1 matches 7 bases. Germline CDR1 is SEHNR and CDR2 is FQNEAQ (reference sequence). V trimming: 10 bases; J trimming: 1 base; junction bases outside the gene matches: 3. This CDR3 contains 12 residues. The CDR3 protein is CATDRRNTEAFF. The CDR3 bases are TGTGCCACGGACAGGAGGAACACTGAAGCTTTCTTT.

This clonotype occurred many times. The chain combines TRBV10-2 with TRBJ2-3; TRBD2 matches at 9 bases. The CDR3 has 16 residues. V gave up 5 bases and J gave up 5 bases; unmatched junction bases: 11. Germline V gene lookup returns CDR1 WSHSY and CDR2 SAAADI. CDR3: CASSPGHSGGKDTQYF. The CDR3 region has the DNA TGCGCCAGCAGTCCAGGTCATAGCGGGGGTAAAGATACGCAGTATTTT.

The V call is TRBV2, the J call TRBJ1-2, with TRBD1 matching over 7 bases. CDR3 length: 11 amino acids. Germline V gene sequence: CDR1 SNHLY, CDR2 FYNNEI. V was pared by 4 bases and J by 14 bases, with 7 bases of the junction left unmatched. CDR3 sequence: CASSAFRDSTF. In nucleotides, the CDR3 is TGTGCCAGCAGTGCCTTCCGGGACAGTACCTTC.

This clonotype was picked up a small number of times. The chain has TRBV20-1 and TRBJ1-4; D is uncertain. The CDR3 has 12 amino acids. V was pared by 6 bases and J by 5 bases, with 10 bases between. Per germline, CDR1 DFQATT and CDR2 SNEGSKA (reference sequence). The CDR3 coding sequence is TGCAGTGCAGGGAGGGAAAATGAAAAACTGTTTTTT. This sequence encodes CSAGRENEKLFF.

This clonotype was observed many times. The gene calls are TRBV6-5 and TRBJ1-4; D is unresolved. Germline V gene data show CDR1 as MNHEY and CDR2 as SVGAGI. Trimming stripped 5 bases from V and 6 bases from J, with 19 bases between. The CDR3 spans 16 residues. The CDR3 loop reads CASSNKFGGSYEKLFF. The CDR3, as DNA: TGTGCCAGCAGTAACAAATTCGGCGGGTCCTATGAAAAACTGTTTTTT.

This clonotype was seen at least ten times. V and J are TRBV7-9 and TRBJ2-5; no firm D call. The CDR3 contains 13 residues. Germline CDR1 and CDR2: SEHNR and FQNEAQ (reference sequence). V was shortened by 0 bases and J by 4 bases, with 6 bases between the two germline ends. This CDR3 reads CASSLAARETQYF. The DNA for the CDR3 is TGTGCCAGCAGCTTAGCGGCCAGAGAGACCCAGTACTTC.

The CDR3 sequence is CASSQGPGAEAFF. The CDR3 nucleotides read TGTGCCAGCAGCCAAGGCCCGGGTGCCGAAGCTTTCTTT. This chain uses TRBV14 with TRBJ1-1; D gene uncertain. Trimming left V 1 base short and J 8 bases short, with 11 bases between. Germline V lookup: CDR1 SGHDN, CDR2 FVKESK. The CDR3 is 13 amino acids.

This clonotype has only a few counts. This chain joins TRBV2 and TRBJ1-1, with D perhaps TRBD1 (6 bases). Looked up from germline, CDR1 is SNHLY and CDR2 is FYNNEI. Trimming stripped 5 bases from V and 4 bases from J, with 14 bases between. The CDR3 is 14 residues long. CDR3 sequence: CASSLSGEGTEAFF. The CDR3 DNA is TGTGCCAGCAGTCTTTCAGGGGAAGGCACTGAAGCTTTCTTT.

CDR3 sequence reads: CASRTGIGANVLTF. For the CDR3, the DNA is TGTGCCAGCAGAACAGGGATTGGGGCCAACGTCCTGACTTTC. V usage is TRBV6-2 or TRBV6-3 and J usage is TRBJ2-6, with D possibly being TRBD1 (6 bases). Per the germline V gene, CDR1 is MNHEY and CDR2 is SVGEGT. This CDR3 region has 14 residues. V lost 6 bases and J lost 3, with 9 bases in between.

This clonotype was detected only a few times. The chain uses TRBV3-1 and TRBJ2-1; D is tentatively TRBD1 or TRBD2 (6 bases each). Germline V gene sequence: CDR1 LGHDT, CDR2 YNNKEL (reference sequence). V lost 7 bases, J lost 3 bases, and 16 bases lay in between. The length of the CDR3 is 15 residues. The CDR3 DNA is TGTGCCAGCACTCCCTCGGGGGCCAACTACAATGAGCAGTTCTTC. As protein: CASTPSGANYNEQFF.

As regards this clonotype: This could be a read error, since a much larger clone is one nucleotide away. The J gene is TRBJ1-6, the V gene TRBV7-2; no firm D call. The V gene lost 5 bases and the J gene lost 12 bases, with 14 bases spanning the gap. Per the germline V gene, CDR1 is SGHTA and CDR2 is FQGNSA. The CDR3 has 13 amino acids. Here the CDR3 reads CASSTQQSRPLHF. CDR3 DNA sequence: TGTGCCAGCAGCACGCAACAGTCCAGACCCCTCCACTTT.

This rearrangement joins TRBV27 to TRBJ2-7; maybe TRBD1 (5 bases). Deletions cut 3 bases from V and 1 base from J, with 10 bases between. The CDR3 sequence is 14 residues long. The germline V gene encodes CDR1 MNHEY and CDR2 SMNVEV (reference sequence). CDR3 in amino acids: CASSFHAGSYEQYF. The CDR3 DNA reads TGTGCCAGCAGTTTTCACGCAGGGTCCTACGAGCAGTACTTC.

At least ten counts were recorded for this clonotype. The chain combines TRBV20-1 with TRBJ1-3; D not certain. The CDR3 extends over 14 amino acids. V lost 3 bases and J lost 2, with 11 bases in between. Germline CDR1 reads DFQATT; CDR2 reads SNEGSKA (reference sequence). As DNA, the CDR3 is TGCAGTGCTAGGAGAAAGGGAGCTGGAAACACCATATATTTT. Translating it yields CSARRKGAGNTIYF.

This clonotype was seen repeatedly, ten times or more. The chain links TRBV2 to TRBJ1-1, with D uncertain. Germline V gene sequence: CDR1 SNHLY, CDR2 FYNNEI. Between the trimmed V and J ends, which lost 0 bases and 1 base, there was a span of 9 bases. The length of the CDR3 is 15 residues. The DNA of the CDR3 is TGTGCCAGCAGTGAAGCTTTCAGCTCGAACACTGAAGCTTTCTTT. It encodes CASSEAFSSNTEAFF.

Comment on this clonotype: Its ends do not fully match the called genes, so a read error is possible. J is TRBJ2-4 and V is TRBV20-1, with unresolved D. CDR3 size: 11 residues. Germline CDR1 DFQATT, CDR2 SNEGSKA (reference sequence). The CDR3 nucleotides are TGCAGTGCTTTTAGACCAAACACTCAGTACTTC. Translation gives CSAFRPNTQYF.

This clonotype was seen ten or more times. The V call is TRBV2, the J call TRBJ2-5; D unresolved. Germline CDR1 and CDR2: SNHLY and FYNNEI. The CDR3 is made up of 14 amino acids. With 2 bases removed from V and 8 bases from J, the gap between germline ends came to 15 bases. CDR3 nucleotides: TGTGCCAGCAGTGAAACTCTCTGGGCTGGAACCCAGTACTTC. This codes for CASSETLWAGTQYF.

Ten or more counts support this clonotype. This chain connects TRBV20-1 to TRBJ1-1; D not certain. This CDR3 contains 11 residues. V shed 1 base and J shed 6 bases, with 6 bases lying between them. The germline gives CDR1 DFQATT, CDR2 SNEGSKA (reference sequence). The CDR3 DNA reads TGCAGTGCTAGAGCCCCTGCTGAAGCTTTCTTT. Translated: CSARAPAEAFF.

This clonotype was seen at least ten times. The chain uses TRBV7-9 and TRBJ1-2, with 11 bases matching TRBD1. Germline assignment: CDR1 SEHNR and CDR2 FQNEAQ (reference sequence). The CDR3 runs 16 residues. The J segment lost 2 bases and the V segment lost 5 bases, leaving 7 bases of the junction unmatched. The CDR3 DNA reads as TGTGCCAGCAGCCGGGGACAGGGGGAAAAAAACTATGGCTACACCTTC. Translation gives CASSRGQGEKNYGYTF.

This clonotype was detected a few times. The chain combines TRBV18 with TRBJ1-5; D is uncertain. This CDR3 has 15 amino acids. V was shortened by 3 bases and J by 5 bases, with 14 bases between the two germline ends. Germline CDR1 and CDR2: KGHSH and LQKENI. CDR3: CASSPVKVEYQPQHF. CDR3 sequence (DNA): TGTGCCAGCTCACCGGTGAAGGTTGAATATCAGCCCCAGCATTTT.

Worth noting for this clonotype: A read error is possible here, since a much larger clone lies one base away. The rearrangement links TRBV20-1 to TRBJ2-3, with D perhaps TRBD1 (5 bases). Germline lookup yields CDR1 DFQATT and CDR2 SNEGSKA (reference sequence). Trimming removed 4 bases from V and 0 bases from J, with 11 bases in between. The CDR3 has 14 residues. The CDR3 DNA reads as TGCAGTGCTAAACTGGGGCGTAGCACAGATACGCAGTATTTT. Translating it yields CSAKLGRSTDTQYF.

This clonotype has just a few counts. V is TRBV2 and J is TRBJ1-4, with 8 bases identical to TRBD1. Germline values: CDR1 SNHLY, CDR2 FYNNEI. The J segment lost 0 bases and the V segment lost 2 bases, leaving 5 bases of the junction unmatched. This CDR3 has 17 residues. CDR3 in DNA: TGTGCCAGCAGTGAACCTTCGGACAGGGCAACTAATGAAAAACTGTTTTTT. It encodes CASSEPSDRATNEKLFF.

The rearrangement joins TRBV9 to TRBJ2-5; possibly TRBD2 for D (7 bases). The germline gives CDR1 SGDLS, CDR2 YYNGEE. The CDR3 totals 19 residues. V was trimmed by 0 bases and J by 5 bases, leaving 26 bases between them. CDR3 loop: CASSVDAGGGLPTRETQYF. DNA of the CDR3: TGTGCCAGCAGCGTAGACGCAGGAGGGGGACTACCAACCAGGGAGACCCAGTACTTC. Full variable domain (remainder filled in from reference TRBV9 and TRBJ2-5): DSGVTQTPKHLITATGQRVTLRCSPRSGDLSVYWYQQSLDQGLQFLIQYYNGEERAKGNILERFSAQQFPDLHSELNLSSLELGDSALYFCASSVDAGGGLPTRETQYFGPGTRLLVL.

V and J are TRBV11-2 and TRBJ2-1; 12 nucleotides agree with TRBD2. Trimming took 7 bases from V and 2 from J; bases not matched to a gene: 6. Germline CDR1 reads SGHAT; CDR2 reads FQNNGV. This CDR3 has 16 residues. CDR3: CASKSLAGGPYNEQFF. The CDR3 DNA is TGTGCCAGCAAGTCACTAGCGGGGGGTCCCTACAATGAGCAGTTCTTC.

This clonotype was seen ten or more times. The chain carries TRBV28 and TRBJ1-2; D remains ambiguous. Germline values: CDR1 MDHEN, CDR2 SYDVKM. CDR3 size: 16 residues. Trimming took 11 bases from V and 1 from J, leaving 23 bases between them. CDR3 sequence (DNA): TGTGCCGGGTGGTCAAGAAGGACCTTTATTAACTATGGCTACACCTTC. Amino acids: CAGWSRRTFINYGYTF.

This clonotype has a handful of counts. The chain has TRBV18 and TRBJ2-4, with D perhaps given as TRBD1 or TRBD2 (5 bases each). CDR3 length: 14 residues. Germline lookup yields CDR1 KGHSH and CDR2 LQKENI. With 6 bases removed from V and 8 bases from J, the gap between germline ends came to 17 bases. In DNA form, the CDR3 reads TGTGCCAGCTCCGGGGCCTCCCCGGTTGACATTCAGTACTTC. Amino acid sequence: CASSGASPVDIQYF.

This clonotype was picked up a small number of times. A read error may account for a junction end that differs from germline. The J gene is TRBJ2-3, the V gene TRBV2; D is unclear. From germline, CDR1 is SNHLY and CDR2 FYNNEI. CDR3 length: 11 amino acids. This CDR3 is CASSQADTQYF. The CDR3 bases are TGTGCCAGCAGTCAAGCGGATACGCAGTATTTT. Variable domain in full (rest from reference TRBV2 and TRBJ2-3): EPEVTQTPSHQVTQMGQEVILRCVPISNHLYFYWYRQILGQKVEFLVSFYNNEISEKSEIFDDQFSVERPDGSNFTLKIRSTKLEDSAMYFCASSQADTQYFGPGTRLTVL.